What follows are 5 T cell receptor beta chains derived from one specimen sequenced in a study of immune evolution from preneoplasia to lung adenocarcinoma. Using immunoSEQ multiplex PCR, the repertoire was profiled, and TCRdb retains in-frame clones only, with some absent. The sample yields 9,500 to 10,000 clones, more than 70% seen once. Material for sequencing was FFPE lung adenocarcinoma in situ tissue. All receptors come from a person of 80 years or more with lung adenocarcinoma.

The chain carries TRBV7-2 and TRBJ2-1; either TRBD1 or TRBD2 may supply D (5 bases each). Germline V CDR1 and CDR2: SGHTA, FQGNSA. The CDR3 length is 13 residues. V gave up 8 bases and J gave up 8 bases, with 16 bases separating them. CDR3 DNA: TGTGCCAGCCTAGGGGAATACGGGGATGAGCAGTTCTTC. It is translated as CASLGEYGDEQFF.

The chain has TRBV30 and TRBJ2-7, with no clear D. Germline CDR1 is GTSNPN and CDR2 is SVGIG (reference sequence). The CDR3 is 13 residues long. Deletions cut 3 bases from V and 3 bases from J, with 12 bases between. CDR3 loop: CAWSFQISYEQYF. CDR3 nucleotides: TGTGCCTGGAGCTTCCAGATAAGCTACGAGCAGTACTTC.

In the case of this clone: The sample holds other DNA sequences that translate to the same CDR3. V gene TRBV18 combines with J gene TRBJ1-5; D gene ambiguous. The germline gives CDR1 KGHSH, CDR2 LQKENI. This CDR3 contains 13 residues. The V end lost 2 bases, the J end lost 5 bases, and 7 bases lay between the germline ends. CDR3 DNA sequence: TGTGCCAGCTCACCAGGGCGGGATCAGCCCCAGCATTTT. This translates into CASSPGRDQPQHF.

The chain has TRBV6-6 and TRBJ1-5; no clear D gene. From germline, CDR1 is MNHNY and CDR2 SVGAGI (reference sequence). This CDR3 comprises 14 residues. Trimming cost V 7 bases and J 0 bases, with 10 bases left between them. The CDR3 protein is CASTLTISNQPQHF. DNA of the CDR3: TGTGCCAGCACCCTCACAATTAGCAATCAGCCCCAGCATTTT.

The gene calls are TRBV4-2 and TRBJ2-5; no clear D. The CDR3 covers 16 residues. Trimming stripped 0 bases from V and 4 bases from J, with 15 bases between. Per the germline V gene, CDR1 is LGHNA and CDR2 is YNFKEQ. CDR3 nucleotides: TGTGCCAGCAGCCAAGAAGGGATGGGCGCTACAGAGACCCAGTACTTC. This gives the protein CASSQEGMGATETQYF.